These 32 T cell receptor beta chains originate from one sample sequenced in a study of OX40 agonist ivuxolimab in advanced cancers. Produced via immunoSEQ multiplex PCR; TCRdb's table is partial and in-frame only. The sample has 60,000 to 85,000 clones, approximately 86% seen once; the top ten hold 1.5% to 2%. Sequenced here: CD4+ or CD8+ T cells sorted from blood, sampled in a trial of the OX40 agonist ivuxolimab. The receptors were sampled from an adult with an advanced solid tumor such as melanoma, head and neck, liver or kidney cancer.

The chain combines TRBV28 with TRBJ1-2; 9 bases fit TRBD1. The ends lost 6 bases at V and 4 bases at J; junction bases unmatched: 12. Per germline, CDR1 MDHEN and CDR2 SYDVKM. This CDR3 spans 16 amino acids. This CDR3 is CASRDSGDRVIYGYTF. DNA of the CDR3: TGTGCCAGCAGGGACAGTGGGGACAGGGTTATCTATGGCTACACCTTC.

The chain combines TRBV6-5 with TRBJ2-2; no clear D gene. Per the germline V gene, CDR1 is MNHEY and CDR2 is SVGAGI. The V end was cut by 5 bases, the J end by 2 bases, with 3 bases between. This CDR3 comprises 12 residues. CDR3 sequence (DNA): TGTGCCAGCAGTATAAACACCGGGGAGCTGTTTTTT. Protein: CASSINTGELFF.

V and J are TRBV7-9 and TRBJ1-5; a weak D match, TRBD1 (5 bases). Per the germline V gene, CDR1 is SEHNR and CDR2 is FQNEAQ (reference sequence). The V gene lost 7 bases and the J gene lost 1 base, with 11 bases spanning the gap. This CDR3 has 14 amino acids. The CDR3 loop is CASTPGGSNQPQHF. The CDR3 DNA reads as TGTGCCAGCACCCCGGGGGGAAGCAATCAGCCCCAGCATTTT.

J is TRBJ2-7 and V is TRBV4-3; D not resolved. The CDR3 totals 13 residues. CDR1 LGHNA and CDR2 YSLEER come from the germline V gene. The V end lost 0 bases, the J end lost 7 bases, and 10 bases lay between the germline ends. This CDR3 is CASSQETYREQYF. DNA for the CDR3: TGCGCCAGCAGCCAAGAAACTTATAGGGAGCAGTACTTC.

The J gene is TRBJ1-2, the V gene TRBV5-6; 8 nucleotides agree with TRBD1. J lost 7 bases, V lost 3 bases, and 2 bases had no gene match. The CDR3 has 12 amino acids. Germline-derived CDR1 and CDR2 are SGHDT and YYEEEE. In DNA form, the CDR3 reads TGTGCCAGCAGCTACGGACAGGGTGGCTACACCTTC. Encoded protein: CASSYGQGGYTF. Together with reference TRBV5-6 and TRBJ1-2, the CDR3 gives the full variable domain: DAGVTQSPTHLIKTRGQQVTLRCSPKSGHDTVSWYQQALGQGPQFIFQYYEEEERQRGNFPDRFSGHQFPNYSSELNVNALLLGDSALYLCASSYGQGGYTFGSGTRLTVV.

The chain carries TRBV7-9 and TRBJ2-3, with 10 bases lining up with TRBD2. The CDR3 is 15 residues long. The germline V gene encodes CDR1 SEHNR and CDR2 FQNEAQ (reference sequence). The junction had 4 bases not matched to a gene; V was cut back by 5 bases and J by 2 bases. The CDR3 loop is CASSTSGGDTDTQYF. CDR3 coding DNA: TGTGCCAGCAGCACGAGCGGGGGGGACACAGATACGCAGTATTTT.

J is TRBJ2-7 and V is TRBV6-5, with TRBD1 matching 9 bases. CDR3 length: 14 amino acids. Germline-derived CDR1 and CDR2 are MNHEY and SVGAGI. Trimming at V came to 5 bases and at J to 3 bases, leaving 5 bases not matched to a gene. The CDR3 loop reads CASSQGQGSYEQYF. CDR3 DNA sequence: TGTGCCAGCAGTCAAGGACAGGGGAGCTACGAGCAGTACTTC.

The chain carries TRBV10-3 and TRBJ2-3; 12 bases map to TRBD1. This CDR3 spans 16 amino acids. Germline CDR1 is ENHRY and CDR2 is SYGVKD. V trimming: 6 bases; J trimming: 3 bases; junction bases outside the gene matches: 7. For the CDR3, the DNA is TGTGCCATCAGCGGGACAGGGGGCGTTGGAACAGATACGCAGTATTTT. The encoded protein is CAISGTGGVGTDTQYF.

J is TRBJ1-2 and V is TRBV4-1; 7 bases are a match to TRBD1. Germline lookup yields CDR1 MGHRA and CDR2 YSYEKL. V shed 5 bases, J shed 2 bases, and the junction held 5 bases outside the gene matches. The CDR3 length is 14 residues. The CDR3 DNA reads TGCGCCAGCAGCAACAGGGGAAGGAACTATGGCTACACCTTC. This translates into CASSNRGRNYGYTF.

The V call is TRBV9, the J call TRBJ2-1; 10 bases match TRBD2. J was trimmed by 0 bases and V by 3 bases; bases with no gene match: 9. CDR3 length equals 18 residues. The germline V gene has CDR1 SGDLS and CDR2 YYNGEE. The CDR3 sequence is CASSETFWTSGSYNEQFF. The CDR3, as DNA: TGTGCCAGCAGCGAGACCTTCTGGACTAGCGGCTCCTACAATGAGCAGTTCTTC.

The chain recombines TRBV5-1 with TRBJ1-1, with 7 bases aligning to TRBD1. Germline CDR1 SGHRS, CDR2 YFSETQ. Trimming cost V 5 bases and J 1 base; bases outside gene matches: 5. The CDR3 extends over 14 amino acids. The CDR3 coding sequence is TGCGCCAGCAGTTACAGGGGTACGAACACTGAAGCTTTCTTT. Amino acids: CASSYRGTNTEAFF.

This chain uses TRBV11-2 with TRBJ1-4, with TRBD1 matching over 10 bases. This CDR3 comprises 14 residues. The trim removed 3 bases at V and 5 bases at J, leaving 0 bases unmatched. The V gene's germline CDR1 is SGHAT and CDR2 FQNNGV. CDR3: CASSLTGGNEKLFF. The CDR3, as DNA: TGTGCCAGCAGCTTGACAGGGGGCAATGAAAAACTGTTTTTT.

This chain joins TRBV30 and TRBJ1-1; 7 bases match TRBD1. The CDR3 is 15 residues long. J was trimmed by 0 bases and V by 3 bases; bases with no gene match: 7. CDR1 and CDR2 (germline): GTSNPN, SVGIG (reference sequence). CDR3 in DNA: TGTGCCTGGAGGGGGACAGCCTTTTTGAACACTGAAGCTTTCTTT. Translated, it gives CAWRGTAFLNTEAFF.

This clone was counted once. This sequence joins TRBV9 and TRBJ1-4, with D perhaps matching TRBD1 (5 bases). The V and J ends lost 5 bases and 4 bases respectively, with 15 bases between them. Germline CDR1 SGDLS, CDR2 YYNGEE. This CDR3 region has 15 residues. The CDR3 bases are TGTGCCAGCAGTGCCTTGGGGGGGATTAATGAAAAACTGTTTTTT. Encoded protein: CASSALGGINEKLFF. The full variable domain, completed using reference TRBV9 and TRBJ1-4, is DSGVTQTPKHLITATGQRVTLRCSPRSGDLSVYWYQQSLDQGLQFLIQYYNGEERAKGNILERFSAQQFPDLHSELNLSSLELGDSALYFCASSALGGINEKLFFGSGTQLSVL.

J is TRBJ2-1 and V is TRBV6-5, with 9 bases identical to TRBD1. CDR3 length equals 14 residues. The germline V gene encodes CDR1 MNHEY and CDR2 SVGAGI. V was clipped by 10 bases and J by 5 bases; unmatched bases: 9. CDR3 sequence (DNA): TGTGCCACCCGGGACAGGGCCGTAAACAATGAGCAGTTCTTC. Its protein product is CATRDRAVNNEQFF.

DNA for the CDR3: TGTGCCAGCAGCTGGGAACAGGGAACCCTTGGGTATGGCTACACCTTC. This encodes CASSWEQGTLGYGYTF. This chain links TRBV5-4 with TRBJ1-2, with D possibly TRBD1 on 6 matching bases. Trimming removed 3 bases at V and 5 bases at J, with 20 bases between. CDR1 and CDR2 from the germline V gene are SGHNT and YYREEE (reference sequence). The CDR3 is 16 amino acids.

The chain carries TRBV5-1 and TRBJ2-2; D call uncertain. The V end was cut by 4 bases, the J end by 2 bases, with 12 bases between. This CDR3 is 15 amino acids long. Germline CDR1 and CDR2: SGHRS and YFSETQ. The CDR3 DNA is TGCGCCAGCAGCCCTCAACAGATTAACACCGGGGAGCTGTTTTTT. The encoded protein is CASSPQQINTGELFF.

The J gene is TRBJ1-6, the V gene TRBV11-2, with TRBD1 matching over 8 bases. V lost 1 base and J lost 4; bases outside the gene matches: 12. The CDR3 length is 19 residues. In germline, CDR1 is SGHAT, CDR2 FQNNGV. The CDR3 DNA is TGTGCCAGCAGCTTAGCTCCGGACAGGGCGGCCTATTATAATTCACCCCTCCACTTT. Protein: CASSLAPDRAAYYNSPLHF.

V is TRBV11-2 and J is TRBJ2-1, with 7 bases lining up with TRBD1. Losses at the gene ends were 3 bases for V and 8 bases for J; bases not matched to a gene: 10. The CDR3 runs 15 residues. Germline V CDR1 and CDR2: SGHAT, FQNNGV. The CDR3 loop reads CASSFFGTEGDEQFF. CDR3 sequence (DNA): TGTGCCAGCAGCTTCTTCGGGACAGAGGGAGATGAGCAGTTCTTC.

This chain uses TRBV7-3 with TRBJ2-2, with 7 positions matching TRBD1. This CDR3 spans 15 amino acids. Germline CDR1 SGHTA, CDR2 FQGTGA. The V gene end was trimmed by 4 bases and the J gene end by 2 bases; junction bases not matched to a gene: 4. This CDR3 is CASSSGTVNTGELFF. As DNA, the CDR3 is TGTGCCAGCAGCTCCGGGACAGTTAACACCGGGGAGCTGTTTTTT.

V usage is TRBV18 and J usage is TRBJ2-2; tentative D call: TRBD1 (6 bases). The germline V gene encodes CDR1 KGHSH and CDR2 LQKENI. V was cut by 5 bases and J by 1 base, with 11 bases left in between. This CDR3 comprises 15 residues. CDR3 sequence (DNA): TGTGCCAGCTCAATCAGACAGGAGAACACCGGGGAGCTGTTTTTT. This sequence encodes CASSIRQENTGELFF.

The J gene is TRBJ1-1, the V gene TRBV6-6; 7 bases align to TRBD1. V lost 6 bases, J lost 1 base, and 8 bases stayed unmatched. The length of the CDR3 is 15 residues. CDR1 is MNHNY and CDR2 is SVGAGI in the germline V gene (reference sequence). The CDR3 DNA reads as TGTGCCAGCAGCTTCCCGGGACAGTGGAACACTGAAGCTTTCTTT. Translation: CASSFPGQWNTEAFF.

V is TRBV5-4 and J is TRBJ2-2, with 8 positions matching TRBD1. Looked up from germline, CDR1 is SGHNT and CDR2 is YYREEE (reference sequence). The trim removed 4 bases at V and 4 bases at J, leaving 12 bases unmatched. This CDR3 region has 17 residues. The CDR3 DNA reads as TGTGCCAGCAGCGAGGACAGGGTCGGGTTAGGCACCGGGGAGCTGTTTTTT. Its protein is CASSEDRVGLGTGELFF.

This sequence joins TRBV28 and TRBJ2-1, with 7 bases identical to TRBD2. Trimming cost V 6 bases and J 8 bases; bases outside gene matches: 10. This CDR3 is built from 14 residues. Germline CDR1 and CDR2: MDHEN and SYDVKM. In nucleotides, the CDR3 is TGTGCCAGCAGATCCGCGGGGGTTGGCTATGAGCAGTTCTTC. Amino acid sequence: CASRSAGVGYEQFF.

This clone was picked up a small number of times. The chain links TRBV4-1 to TRBJ2-7; TRBD2 is a possible D gene (6 bases). V lost 1 base, J lost 5 bases, and 15 bases lay in between. Germline V gene lookup returns CDR1 MGHRA and CDR2 YSYEKL. The CDR3 has 15 amino acids. The CDR3 sequence: CASSQGSAGIDEQYF. CDR3 sequence (DNA): TGCGCCAGCAGCCAAGGGTCCGCGGGGATCGACGAGCAGTACTTC.

The chain has TRBV28 and TRBJ2-5; 7 bases are a match to TRBD1. Trimming removed 0 bases from V and 3 bases from J; junction bases left unmatched: 13. CDR1 MDHEN and CDR2 SYDVKM come from the germline V gene. The CDR3 has 18 amino acids. CDR3 protein: CASSLWTLGGWAKETQYF. The CDR3 DNA follows: TGTGCCAGCAGTTTATGGACTTTAGGGGGCTGGGCCAAAGAGACCCAGTACTTC.

The chain employs TRBV14 and TRBJ1-1, with D uncertain. This CDR3 region has 19 residues. Germline assignment: CDR1 SGHDN and CDR2 FVKESK. The V end lost 1 base, the J end lost 3 bases, and 24 bases lay between the germline ends. In nucleotides, the CDR3 is TGTGCCAGCAGCCAAGGGGTCGGGTACGCGGCAAAAAAGGACACTGAAGCTTTCTTT. Translating it yields CASSQGVGYAAKKDTEAFF.

The CDR3 loop reads CASGRWGAETQYF. In nucleotides, the CDR3 is TGTGCTAGTGGCCGATGGGGGGCAGAGACCCAGTACTTC. The chain employs TRBV12-5 and TRBJ2-5; the D gene could be TRBD1 or TRBD2 (6 bases each). V shed 6 bases and J shed 4 bases, with 12 bases lying between them. The CDR3 sequence is 13 residues long. Germline V CDR1 and CDR2: LGHNT, FRNRAP.

The rearrangement links TRBV11-2 to TRBJ1-4, with no clear D. Germline CDR1 SGHAT, CDR2 FQNNGV. Trimming left V 3 bases short and J 8 bases short, with 7 bases between. CDR3 size: 12 residues. The CDR3 sequence is CASSLSREKLFF. DNA of the CDR3: TGTGCCAGCAGCTTGTCGCGAGAAAAACTGTTTTTT.

This clone is a singleton in its sample. CDR3 bases: TGTGCCAGCAGCTTGGCCCAGGGAGGAAGGGGCTACACCTTC. Its protein is CASSLAQGGRGYTF. The rearrangement joins TRBV5-5 to TRBJ1-2; tentatively, D is TRBD1 (5 bases). The length of the CDR3 is 14 residues. Germline CDR1 is SGHKS and CDR2 is YYEKEE (reference sequence). Trimming took 0 bases from V and 8 from J, leaving 14 bases between them.

The chain carries TRBV15 and TRBJ2-7, with D tentatively TRBD1 or TRBD2 (5 bases each). The CDR3 covers 13 residues. Trimming cost V 9 bases and J 0 bases, with 12 bases left between them. The germline gives CDR1 LNHNV, CDR2 YYDKDF (reference sequence). Here the CDR3 reads CATRGDFSYEQYF. CDR3 nucleotides: TGTGCCACAAGGGGAGACTTCTCCTACGAGCAGTACTTC.

The rearrangement uses TRBV12-5 and TRBJ2-1; 15 nucleotides align to TRBD2. Germline assignment: CDR1 LGHNT and CDR2 FRNRAP. J gave up 7 bases and V 7 bases, and 5 bases lay outside the gene matches. The CDR3 runs 15 residues. The CDR3 coding sequence is TGTGCTAGTGCCAGGGGGACTAGCGGGAGGAATGAGCAGTTCTTC. Amino acids: CASARGTSGRNEQFF.